This T cell receptor beta chain appears in the sequencing data of a study of cytomegalovirus exposure and HLA in healthy donors. PCR was performed using 60 Vbeta and 13 Jbeta primers. Sequencing used immunoSEQ multiplex PCR; TCRdb keeps in-frame clones, though not all of them. Of about 130,000 clones in the sample, roughly four fifths were seen once. Study-level findings and limits: Most TCR sequences showed up rarely, but some public TCRs showed up in many donors. Common viral pathogens were later found to be apparently linked to several of the most significant clusters.

Germline assignment: CDR1 SGHDT and CDR2 YYEEEE. CDR3 length: 18 residues. The J segment lost 7 bases and the V segment lost 1 base, leaving 11 bases of the junction unmatched. On this clone itself: Its matching antigen is unknown.

Sequencing was done on a sample of PBMCs. V is TRBV5-6 and J is TRBJ2-1, with 13 bases identical to TRBD2. The clonotype was recovered from a middle-aged woman in good health and CMV-seropositive. DNA of the CDR3: TGTGCCAGCAGCTTGAGGCTACTAGCGGGAGGGTTCGCTAATGAGCAGTTCTTC. This gives the protein CASSLRLLAGGFANEQFF.